These 9 T cell receptor beta chains originate from one sample sequenced in a study of beta chain features in type 1 diabetes. Every isolated RNA sample was fully reverse transcribed, so sequencing captured expressed TCRB transcripts. Method: immunoSEQ multiplex PCR; TCRdb's copy keeps in-frame clones and lacks some. Among 80,000 to 90,000 clones listed, 30% to 35% were seen once. Sequencing used stem cell memory CD4+ T cells from blood. These TCRs come from a woman in her late teens or twenties in good health.

V usage is TRBV11-2 and J usage is TRBJ2-2; no reliable D call. CDR3 length: 13 residues. CDR1 and CDR2 (germline): SGHAT, FQNNGV. V lost 1 base and J 5 bases, leaving 5 bases between the germline ends. The CDR3 region is CASSLVYTGELFF. For the CDR3, the DNA is TGTGCCAGCAGCTTAGTATATACCGGGGAGCTGTTTTTT.

The gene calls are TRBV30 and TRBJ2-3; TRBD1 agrees at 10 bases. There are 14 residues in the CDR3. Germline values: CDR1 GTSNPN, CDR2 SVGIG (reference sequence). The V and J ends lost 3 bases and 4 bases, in that order; junction bases with no gene match: 4. CDR3 nucleotides: TGTGCCTGGAGGGGGACAGGGGCCTCAGATACGCAGTATTTT. Translating gives CAWRGTGASDTQYF.

This clone appeared once. The J gene is TRBJ2-5, the V gene TRBV7-2; possible D gene TRBD1, 5 bases. The last part of the DNA fits TRBJ2-7 better; the J call may be wrong. Per the germline V gene, CDR1 is SGHTA and CDR2 is FQGNSA. The CDR3 runs 14 residues. CDR3 loop: CASSKQGRDYEQYF. The CDR3 nucleotides are TGTGCCAGCAGCAAGCAGGGTAGGGACTACGAGCAGTACTTC.

The J gene is TRBJ1-2, the V gene TRBV6-1; no clear D. Per germline, CDR1 MNHNS and CDR2 SASEGT. Trimming took off 6 bases at V and 3 bases at J, with 14 bases between the two ends. The CDR3 is 14 residues long. This CDR3 is CASSMIDKDYGYTF. CDR3 sequence (DNA): TGTGCCAGCAGCATGATAGACAAGGACTATGGCTACACCTTC.

The J gene is TRBJ2-7, the V gene TRBV7-6, with 7 bases matching TRBD1. The length of the CDR3 is 13 residues. V lost 5 bases to trimming and J lost 7 bases; unmatched junction nucleotides: 8. The germline V gene has CDR1 SGHVS and CDR2 FNYEAQ. This chain's CDR3 is CASSPGQVGEQYF. CDR3 DNA sequence: TGTGCCAGCAGCCCTGGACAGGTTGGGGAGCAGTACTTC.

This clone has only a few counts. The chain carries TRBV13 and TRBJ2-5; 9 bases map to TRBD2. CDR3 length equals 15 residues. CDR1 and CDR2 (germline): PRHDT, FYEKMQ (reference sequence). Trimming cost V 7 bases and J 3 bases; bases outside gene matches: 9. The CDR3 region is CASNRWAGGEETQYF. In nucleotides, the CDR3 is TGTGCCAGCAACAGATGGGCGGGGGGGGAAGAGACCCAGTACTTC.

A few counts support this clone. The gene calls are TRBV7-2 and TRBJ1-1, with a weak D call TRBD1 (6 bases). In germline, CDR1 is SGHTA, CDR2 FQGNSA. This CDR3 has 14 residues. The V end was cut by 5 bases, the J end by 4 bases, with 14 bases between. DNA for the CDR3: TGTGCCAGCAGCCAAAACACAGGGCTCACTGAAGCTTTCTTT. This sequence encodes CASSQNTGLTEAFF.

The chain combines TRBV19 with TRBJ1-2, with D uncertain. The length of the CDR3 is 12 residues. Trimming removed 5 bases from V and 8 bases from J, with 12 bases in between. Germline values: CDR1 LNHDA, CDR2 SQIVND (reference sequence). CDR3 bases: TGTGCCAGTAGTGGCTTCGGGAACGGCTACACCTTC. This sequence encodes CASSGFGNGYTF.

The CDR3 DNA sequence: TGTGCCAGCAGCCCCGGGACAGTTGCCTACGAGCAGTACTTC. This gives the protein CASSPGTVAYEQYF. The genes are TRBV7-6 and TRBJ2-7; 7 nucleotides line up with TRBD1. V was clipped by 5 bases and J by 2 bases; unmatched bases: 6. The CDR3 runs to 14 residues. The germline gives CDR1 SGHVS, CDR2 FNYEAQ. The full variable domain, rest sourced from reference TRBV7-6 and TRBJ2-7, is GAGVSQSPRYKVTKRGQDVALRCDPISGHVSLYWYRQALGQGPEFLTYFNYEAQQDKSGLPNDRFSAERPEGSISTLTIQRTEQRDSAMYRCASSPGTVAYEQYFGPGTRLTVT.